This record covers a single T cell receptor (beta chain). This specimen belongs to a study of cytotoxic CD8 clonotypes in ibrutinib-treated CLL. Method: immunoSEQ multiplex PCR; TCRdb's copy keeps in-frame clones and lacks some. The table records about 200,000 clones, 72% of them present only once. The V and J ends lost 6 bases and 3 bases respectively, with 14 bases between them. The CDR3 sequence is 14 residues long. The germline V gene has CDR1 SQVTM and CDR2 ANQGSEA. This chain uses TRBV29-1 with TRBJ2-2; D might be TRBD2 (5 bases). The material was PBMCs, obtained after 24 months of ibrutinib treatment. This clonotype was obtained from a human donor with chronic lymphocytic leukemia. The DNA of the CDR3 is TGCAGCGTGAGGGAAATTACGGACACCGGGGAGCTGTTTTTT. Its protein is CSVREITDTGELFF.